This passage covers 15 T cell receptor beta chains from one sample sequenced in a study of human T cells and chemical hapten exposure. Time point meaning: pre-sensitization, week 0. Treatment denoted: therapeutic diphenylcyclopropenone sensitization with weekly scalp DPC. TCRdb called the RACE reads again in MiXCR, with one record for every CDR3 protein. In the table there are around 330,000 distinct CDR3 sequences, about 5% of which are singletons. Here the sequenced sample was whole blood, taken in connection with sensitization to the hapten diphenylcyclopropenone (DPC). The receptors come from a young woman with alopecia areata. Some clones in this sample may be carry-over from other donors' samples.

This clonotype was counted between two and nine times. V gene TRBV7-9 combines with J gene TRBJ2-3; no reliable D call. CDR1 is SEHNR, CDR2 FQNEAQ, per germline (reference sequence). The CDR3 is 15 amino acids. With 5 bases removed from V and 1 base from J, the gap between germline ends came to 13 bases. CDR3 protein: CASSAVHYGTDTQYF. CDR3 bases: TGTGCCAGCAGCGCAGTCCATTATGGCACAGATACGCAGTATTTT.

This clonotype was counted many times. The chain carries TRBV6-4 and TRBJ2-1; D possibly corresponds to TRBD1 (6 bases). There are 13 residues in the CDR3. V was clipped by 7 bases and J by 5 bases, with 12 bases between them. The V gene's germline CDR1 is MRHNA and CDR2 SNTAGT. The CDR3 DNA reads as TGTGCCAGCATTCACAGGGCCAACAATGAGCAGTTCTTC. Protein sequence: CASIHRANNEQFF.

This clonotype was observed a few times. V gene TRBV10-3 combines with J gene TRBJ1-1; no reliable D call. V was pared by 5 bases and J by 0 bases, with 16 bases between. Germline CDR1 reads ENHRY; CDR2 reads SYGVKD. CDR3 length equals 16 residues. Here the CDR3 DNA reads TGTGCCATCAGTCCCTCCGGGGAGGTGATGAACACTGAAGCTTTCTTT. The encoded protein is CAISPSGEVMNTEAFF.

The rearrangement uses TRBV9 and TRBJ1-1; the D is unclear. This CDR3 is built from 15 residues. Per the germline V gene, CDR1 is SGDLS and CDR2 is YYNGEE. Deletions cut 4 bases from V and 5 bases from J, with 18 bases between. The CDR3 loop is CASSPWGFEVTEAFF. The CDR3 coding sequence is TGTGCCAGCAGCCCCTGGGGATTCGAGGTTACTGAAGCTTTCTTT.

The V and J genes are TRBV4-3 and TRBJ2-2; D remains ambiguous. V was pared by 0 bases and J by 6 bases, with 5 bases between. From germline, CDR1 is LGHNA and CDR2 YSLEER. This CDR3 region has 13 residues. CDR3 DNA sequence: TGCGCCAGCAGCCAAGAAGATTCCGGGGAGCTGTTTTTT. It specifies CASSQEDSGELFF.

This clonotype occurred many times. The chain uses TRBV3-1 and TRBJ2-7, with D hard to call. Trimming took 5 bases from V and 4 from J, leaving 12 bases between them. The germline gives CDR1 LGHDT, CDR2 YNNKEL (reference sequence). The length of the CDR3 is 13 residues. The CDR3 is CASSLPTGYEQYF. The DNA of the CDR3 is TGTGCCAGCAGCTTACCAACCGGGTACGAGCAGTACTTC.

This clonotype has ten or more counts. The genes are TRBV4-2 and TRBJ1-5; TRBD1 might be the D (5 bases). The CDR3 totals 14 residues. Germline-derived CDR1 and CDR2 are LGHNA and YNFKEQ. The V gene lost 1 base and the J gene lost 4 bases, with 8 bases spanning the gap. CDR3 amino acids: CASSQVDSNQPQHF. The CDR3 coding sequence is TGTGCCAGCAGCCAAGTCGACAGTAATCAGCCCCAGCATTTT.

This clonotype showed up many times. Compared with germline, one end of the junction differs, possibly owing to a read error. The V gene is TRBV13, the J gene TRBJ1-1; TRBD1 is a possible D gene (6 bases). CDR1 and CDR2 from the germline V gene are PRHDT and FYEKMQ (reference sequence). There are 21 residues in the CDR3. Here the CDR3 DNA reads TGTGCCAGCAGCCTAGGGCTGACAGGCCTCTTCTCGGTAGCGGGGAACACTGAAGCTTTCTTT. This codes for CASSLGLTGLFSVAGNTEAFF.

This clonotype was counted a single time. The chain recombines TRBV12-3 or TRBV12-4 with TRBJ1-1; TRBD1 matches at 10 bases. The CDR3 is made up of 16 amino acids. The V and J ends lost 5 bases and 5 bases, in that order; junction bases with no gene match: 11. The CDR3 reads CASSPQDRGLRTEAFF. The CDR3 nucleotides are TGTGCCAGCAGTCCTCAGGACAGGGGGTTGAGGACTGAAGCTTTCTTT.

This clonotype was observed many times. The V and J genes are TRBV20-1 and TRBJ2-6; no definite D call. The CDR3 covers 15 residues. The germline V and J ends were trimmed by 3 bases and 4 bases, with 13 bases remaining between them. Per germline, CDR1 DFQATT and CDR2 SNEGSKA (reference sequence). CDR3 loop: CSASLGFAGANVLTF. The CDR3 DNA is TGCAGTGCTAGCCTGGGTTTTGCGGGGGCCAACGTCCTGACTTTC.

In this sample, this clonotype turned up many times. This rearrangement joins TRBV7-3 to TRBJ1-6; unclear D gene. CDR1 is SGHTA and CDR2 is FQGTGA in the germline V gene. V gave up 5 bases and J gave up 7 bases, with 15 bases separating them. The CDR3 consists of 15 residues. As DNA, the CDR3 is TGTGCCAGCAGCCCCCAACCCGGGCCAAATTCACCCCTCCACTTT. Translated, it gives CASSPQPGPNSPLHF.

The chain couples TRBV4-3 to TRBJ2-3; 9 bases map to TRBD2. CDR1 LGHNA and CDR2 YSLEER come from the germline V gene. The CDR3 runs 18 residues. V was pared by 0 bases and J by 3 bases, with 10 bases of the junction left unmatched. The DNA of the CDR3 is TGCGCCAGCAGCCAAGATTGGGCCCAGCGGGGGGCAACAGATACGCAGTATTTT. This codes for CASSQDWAQRGATDTQYF.

In this sample, this clonotype turned up a few times. This rearrangement joins TRBV28 to TRBJ2-7, with D possibly TRBD1 on 7 matching bases. Trimming removed 4 bases at V and 3 bases at J, with 16 bases between. The germline gives CDR1 MDHEN, CDR2 SYDVKM. This CDR3 spans 15 amino acids. CDR3 nucleotide sequence: TGTGCCAGCAGTTCTCCAGGGGGGTCATTCTACGAGCAGTACTTC. Translating it yields CASSSPGGSFYEQYF.

This clonotype was picked up many times. This sequence joins TRBV25-1 and TRBJ2-3; 8 bases are a match to TRBD1. J was trimmed by 2 bases and V by 2 bases; bases with no gene match: 6. Germline CDR1 and CDR2: MGHDK and SYGVNS. There are 16 residues in the CDR3. As DNA, the CDR3 is TGTGCCAGCAGTGAAGGGACAGGAGGGATCACAGATACGCAGTATTTT. Translating gives CASSEGTGGITDTQYF.

This clonotype was counted only a few times. The J gene is TRBJ1-6, the V gene TRBV6-1; D not certain. Germline-derived CDR1 and CDR2 are MNHNS and SASEGT. This CDR3 comprises 15 residues. The ends were cut back, 0 bases at V and 0 bases at J, with 3 bases in the middle. CDR3 loop: CASSEAYSYNSPLHF. CDR3 sequence (DNA): TGTGCCAGCAGTGAAGCGTACTCCTATAATTCACCCCTCCACTTT.